This TCR beta chain was observed in a study of cytomegalovirus exposure and HLA in healthy donors (dated by TCRdb to between 2016 and 2019). Background on the whole study: In an earlier analysis of approximately 640 of the donors, about 270 Gb of sequence data and approximately 100 million unique TCR beta sequences from about 179 million T cells were reported. An early release that covered some 630 HLA-typed donors contained approximately 290 gigabases of sequencing data and some 87 million unique TCR sequences. Of the roughly 430 genotyped donors, about 80% fell in the genetic ancestry cluster associated with self-reported Caucasian donors. The study aimed to test whether cataloging public T cell receptors could reveal signatures of past pathogen exposure. The study used immunosequencing to profile the T cell repertoires of several hundred subjects and linked those repertoires to cytomegalovirus serostatus. Besides the first cohort of 666 subjects, a separate validation cohort made up of 120 different subjects was used. To predict cytomegalovirus infection status, the study combined high-throughput TCR immunosequencing, statistical association of individual TCRs with disease status, and machine learning. A later analysis re-analyzed previously published TCR beta repertoires from about 600 donors and added high-resolution HLA genotyping to study TCR occurrence patterns. The later analysis used no new phenotypic data to find candidate immune exposures, relying instead on TCR beta sequences and their occurrence across donors. An earlier analysis of roughly 580 of the donors used high-throughput TCR beta sequencing to judge whether each TCR beta V gene segment behaved as functional or pseudogenic. Alongside the repertoire data, information on donor age, sex, ethnicity and CMV serostatus was compiled. A later genetic analysis took genome-wide SNP genotypes for 398 of the 666 donors and used that subset as a discovery cohort. Every discovery cohort repertoire had been produced on one sequencing platform. Class I and class II HLA loci were covered by the typing at four-digit resolution. Typing coverage differed by locus: A, B, C, DRB1 and DQB1 were typed in about 629-640 donors, DQA1 in roughly 500, DPA1 in roughly 590, and DPB1 in 450 to 490. Because of strong linkage in the cohort, 5 or 6 DR-DQ haplotypes were treated as single units for association and clustering. Across around 400 genotyped donors of the cohort, an average of about 240,000 unique TCR beta nucleotide sequences per donor were sequenced, and roughly a sixth of those sequences were non-productive.

The cohort comprised 550 to 700 healthy bone marrow donors. Cohort members were all nominally healthy when sampled, although unrecorded immune exposures were likely present. The donor tested CMV seropositive, placing the donor among the 289 seropositive members of the cohort. Every donor gave a peripheral blood sample, and the peripheral blood mononuclear cells from that sample were used for TCR beta sequencing. The Qiagen DNeasy Blood Extraction Kit was used to extract genomic DNA from the blood cell samples. Points on this clone: What this receptor recognizes is not known. One base away there is no much larger clone; base qualities are not given.

Library method: the immunoSEQ multiplex PCR assay. For the multiplex PCR, a mixture combining 60 forward primers for TCR Vbeta segments and 13 reverse primers for TCR Jbeta segments was used. Amplification of the CDR3 region of rearranged TCR beta genes was performed with a multiplex PCR assay on genomic DNA. The Illumina HiSeq System was used to sequence the amplified TCR beta libraries as 87-base-pair reads. As for the original processing: In a later analysis, about 80 million unique TCR beta chains were counted across the roughly 670 repertoires, and about 9.9 million of these chains were shared by at least two donors. Raw reads were error-corrected and collapsed into unique sequences with a nearest-neighbor algorithm that merged closely related sequences to remove PCR and sequencing errors. V, D and J gene segments were assigned by aligning CDR3 sequences to IMGT reference sequences. For a sequence to be retained, at least a six-nucleotide match to both a V gene segment and a J gene segment was required. Rearrangements were classified as productive when the CDR3 lacked stop codons and remained in frame with V and J, and all other rearrangements were classified as non-productive. Following IMGT convention, CDR3 was defined as the stretch from the second conserved V-encoded cysteine up to the conserved J-encoded phenylalanine. Sequences without an unambiguous match to a single V gene segment were excluded from the earlier analysis of about 600 of the donors. An earlier analysis of around 600 of the donors classified V segments as functional when productive rearrangements were above 56.7% and as segregating when the standard deviation between donors was above 5%. A statistical classification framework was built for diagnosing cytomegalovirus status from the catalog of TCR beta chain sequences. V and J gene assignment, in a later analysis, came from comparing TCR nucleotide sequences with IMGT/GENE-DB human TR gene sequences. Using the TCRdist pipeline, a later analysis assigned CDR3 sequences along with most-parsimonious VDJ recombination scenarios. In a later analysis, each TCR beta chain was defined by its CDR3 amino acid sequence together with its V-gene family, and reads without a unique V-gene family were excluded. To address suspected cross-contamination and a sequencing artifact, a later analysis removed 592 highly shared, low-generation-probability nucleotide sequences. In a later analysis, a clonal expansion index for each public chain was calculated from normalized within-repertoire ranks of inferred template counts. A later analysis computed generation probabilities with a VDJ recombination model fitted to out-of-frame rearrangements, and checked the results against IGoR. In a later analysis, TCR-TCR, TCR-HLA and TCR-CMV co-occurrence was scored with hypergeometric tests, and a repertoire-size bias correction was applied to TCR pairs. A later analysis estimated false discovery rates by permuting HLA or CMV assignments 20 times. In a later analysis, co-occurring TCRs were grouped using DBSCAN, with TCRdist sequence similarity added in when clustering inside HLA-allele-positive subsets. Repertoires with fewer than 30,000 or more than 120,000 public chains were left out of co-occurrence clustering, as were five repertoires with anomalous nucleotide sharing. Sourced from immuneACCESS, this table was stored by TCRdb with only in-frame sequences that have V and J called. A share of the clones is absent; for the studies checked, an unresolved V gene accounts for under half, and the remainder has no known explanation. V and J calls and clone size are given by that table; D and trimming were obtained from the DNA. Here the sample has tens of thousands of clones; 80% occur a single time. Clones ranked in the top ten supply roughly 8% of the sample.

Overall study results and their limits: Because some donors lacked HLA typing at each locus, the association tests relied only on the typed subset. At a false discovery rate of 0.05, a later analysis linked 15,000 to 20,000 TCR beta sequences to specific HLA alleles. This cohort had only TCR beta chains sequenced, and the lack of alpha or paired-chain data limited which features could be detected. An earlier analysis of around 540 of the donors showed that most TCR beta V segments appeared in productive rearrangements either about 90% or about 30% of the time, which broadly matched IMGT annotations. Correlated functional status among segregating V segments might reflect linkage disequilibrium, but an unknown experimental factor could not be ruled out. In a later genetic analysis, a missense DCLRE1C variant was associated with V-gene and J-gene trimming of TCR beta chains, and the association was replicated in an independent cohort. The only immune exposure information available for the cohort was CMV serostatus. When HLA alleles, especially DR and DQ, strongly co-occurred, attributing TCR associations to individual alleles was difficult. A total of roughly 160 TCR beta chains were listed by the study as associated with cytomegalovirus. A further reported finding was that TCR beta sequences accurately predicted the HLA-A and HLA-B alleles for most subjects in the first cohort. The authors suggested that the approach could potentially be generalized to other disease states and immunological phenotypes. In a later analysis, HLA-associated TCR beta chains were found to be more clonally expanded and to have lower generation probabilities than equally common non-associated chains. In a later analysis, the rate of TCR association differed among HLA loci, with DRB1 alleles having the most associated TCRs and HLA-C alleles having the fewest. A cluster of highly shared sequence variants was judged likely to represent a technical artifact of the sequencing pipeline. According to a later analysis, most CMV-associated TCR beta chains appeared to be HLA-restricted, and the HLA associations seemed to be driven largely by CMV exposure. Most TCR sequences were seen in very few donors, while some public TCRs were found in many individuals. Compared with the roughly 720-donor mean, donors in an Asian-associated ancestry cluster had fewer N-insertions in productive TCRs, according to a later genetic analysis. In vitro tests confirmed that a few of the cytomegalovirus-associated TCR beta chains recognize cytomegalovirus antigens. The presence/absence analyses assumed that sequencing depth was roughly uniform across donors, and that assumption may not be true. Cytomegalovirus status was reported to be diagnosed by the classifier with high specificity and sensitivity in both the original and validation cohorts. According to a later analysis, parvovirus B19, influenza, CMV and Epstein-Barr virus appeared linked to several top co-occurrence clusters. Because counts were too low, some 17 rarely observed V segments, including chromosome 9 orphons, were left out of the earlier analysis of over 550 of the donors.

The sequencing sample was made of PBMCs. This TCR came from a young man in good health and CMV-seropositive.

The DNA reads as follows: TGTGCCAGCAGCTTGAGAAGCGGGGGGGCATATGAGCAGTTCTTC. This codes for CASSLRSGGAYEQFF. Recombination linked TRBV5-8 to TRBJ2-1; the central 10 bases match TRBD2. Taken from cysteine to phenylalanine, the CDR3 has 15 residues. This entry keeps only the CDR3 DNA: 45 bases, framed from base 1. Taken from the germline V gene, the CDR1 and CDR2 loops are SGHTS and YDEGEE. For this chain, trimming is 1 base at the V end and 8 bases at the J end, and the number of junction bases without a gene match is 6.